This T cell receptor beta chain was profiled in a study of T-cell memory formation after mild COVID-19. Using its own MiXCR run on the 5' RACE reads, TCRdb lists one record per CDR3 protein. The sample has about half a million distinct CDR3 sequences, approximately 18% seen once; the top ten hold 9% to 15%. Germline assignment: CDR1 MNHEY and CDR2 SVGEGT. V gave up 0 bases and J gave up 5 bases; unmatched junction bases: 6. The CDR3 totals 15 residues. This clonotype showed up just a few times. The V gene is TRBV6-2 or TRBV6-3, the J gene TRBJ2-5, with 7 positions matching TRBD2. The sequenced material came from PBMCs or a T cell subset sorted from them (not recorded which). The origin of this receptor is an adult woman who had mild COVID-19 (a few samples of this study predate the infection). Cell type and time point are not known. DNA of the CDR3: TGTGCCAGCAGTTACTCTCGGGAGGTGAAGGAGACCCAGTACTTC. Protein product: CASSYSREVKETQYF.